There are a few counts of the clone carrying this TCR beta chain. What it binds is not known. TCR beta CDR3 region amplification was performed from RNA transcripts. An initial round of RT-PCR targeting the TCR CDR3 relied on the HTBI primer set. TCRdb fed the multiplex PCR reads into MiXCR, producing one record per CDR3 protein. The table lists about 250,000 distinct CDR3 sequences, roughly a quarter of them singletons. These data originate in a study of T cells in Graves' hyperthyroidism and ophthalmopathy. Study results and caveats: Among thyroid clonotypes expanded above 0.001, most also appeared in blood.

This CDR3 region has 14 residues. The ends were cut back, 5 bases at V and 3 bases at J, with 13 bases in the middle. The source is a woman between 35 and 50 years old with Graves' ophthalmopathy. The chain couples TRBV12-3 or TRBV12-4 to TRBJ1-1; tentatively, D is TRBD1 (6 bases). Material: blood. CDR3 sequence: CASSRNRVHTEAFF. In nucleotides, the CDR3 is TGTGCCAGCAGTCGCAACAGGGTCCACACTGAAGCTTTCTTT.